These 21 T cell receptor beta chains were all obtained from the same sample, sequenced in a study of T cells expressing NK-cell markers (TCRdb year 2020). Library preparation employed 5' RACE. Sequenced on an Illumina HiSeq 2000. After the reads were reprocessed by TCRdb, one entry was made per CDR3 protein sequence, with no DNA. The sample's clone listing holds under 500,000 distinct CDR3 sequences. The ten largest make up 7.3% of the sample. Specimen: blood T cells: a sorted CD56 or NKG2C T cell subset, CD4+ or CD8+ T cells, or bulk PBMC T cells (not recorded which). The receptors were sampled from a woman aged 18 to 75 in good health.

The CDR3: CASSFKMFGETQYF. The chain employs TRBV7-2 and TRBJ2-5. The CDR3 extends over 14 amino acids. Germline CDR1 and CDR2: SGHTA and FQGNSA.

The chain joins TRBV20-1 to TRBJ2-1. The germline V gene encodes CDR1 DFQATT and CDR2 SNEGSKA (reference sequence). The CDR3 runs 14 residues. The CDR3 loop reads CSAHEQLPYNEQFF.

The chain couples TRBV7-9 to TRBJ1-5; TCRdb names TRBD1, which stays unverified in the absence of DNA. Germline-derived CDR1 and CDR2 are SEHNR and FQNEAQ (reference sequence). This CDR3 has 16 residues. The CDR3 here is CASSLAGDGSNQPQHF.

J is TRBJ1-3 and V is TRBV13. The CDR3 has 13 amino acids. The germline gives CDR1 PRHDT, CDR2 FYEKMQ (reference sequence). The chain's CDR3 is CASSESSGNTIYF.

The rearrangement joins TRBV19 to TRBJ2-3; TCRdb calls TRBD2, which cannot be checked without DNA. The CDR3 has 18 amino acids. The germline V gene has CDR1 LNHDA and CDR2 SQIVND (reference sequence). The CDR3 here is CASSSRPGTSGSTDTQYF.

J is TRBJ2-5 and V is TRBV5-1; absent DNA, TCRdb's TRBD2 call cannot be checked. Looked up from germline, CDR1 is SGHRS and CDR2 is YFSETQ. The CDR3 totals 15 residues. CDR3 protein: CASSPRVTTGETQYF.

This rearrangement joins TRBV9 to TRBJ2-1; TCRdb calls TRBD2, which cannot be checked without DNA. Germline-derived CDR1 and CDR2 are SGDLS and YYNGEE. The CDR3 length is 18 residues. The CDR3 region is CASSPGTSGSRIYNEQFF.

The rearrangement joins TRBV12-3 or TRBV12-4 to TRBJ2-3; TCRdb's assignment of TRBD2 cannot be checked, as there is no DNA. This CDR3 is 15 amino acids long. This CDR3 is CASSLAGSLTDTQYF.

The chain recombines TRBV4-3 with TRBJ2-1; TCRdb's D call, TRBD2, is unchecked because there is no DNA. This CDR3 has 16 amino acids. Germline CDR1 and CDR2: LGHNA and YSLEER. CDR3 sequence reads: CASSQGVPPPYNEQFF.

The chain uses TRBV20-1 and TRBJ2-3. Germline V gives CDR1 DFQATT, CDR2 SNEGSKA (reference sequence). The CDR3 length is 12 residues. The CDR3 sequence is CSARQGTDTQYF.

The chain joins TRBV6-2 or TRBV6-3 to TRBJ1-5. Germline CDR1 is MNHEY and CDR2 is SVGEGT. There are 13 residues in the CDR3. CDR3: CASSYEGVQPQHF.

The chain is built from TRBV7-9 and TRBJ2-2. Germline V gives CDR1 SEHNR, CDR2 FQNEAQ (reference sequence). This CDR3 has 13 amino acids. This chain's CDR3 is CASSLLAVGELFF.

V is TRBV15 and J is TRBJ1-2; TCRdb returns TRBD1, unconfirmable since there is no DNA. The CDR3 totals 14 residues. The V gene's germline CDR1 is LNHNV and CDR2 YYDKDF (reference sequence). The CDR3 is CATSRGGPNYGYTF.

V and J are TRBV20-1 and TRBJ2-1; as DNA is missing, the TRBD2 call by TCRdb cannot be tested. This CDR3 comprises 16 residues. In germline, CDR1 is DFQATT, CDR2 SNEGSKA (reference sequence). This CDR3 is CSASPIAGGPYNEQFF.

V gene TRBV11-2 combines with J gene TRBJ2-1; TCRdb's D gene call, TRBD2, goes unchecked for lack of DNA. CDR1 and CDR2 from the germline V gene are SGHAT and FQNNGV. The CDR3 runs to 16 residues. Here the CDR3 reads CASRRIRGPSYNEQFF.

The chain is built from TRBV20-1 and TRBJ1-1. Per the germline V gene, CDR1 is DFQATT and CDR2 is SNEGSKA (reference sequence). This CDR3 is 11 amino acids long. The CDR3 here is CSAIGTAEAFF.

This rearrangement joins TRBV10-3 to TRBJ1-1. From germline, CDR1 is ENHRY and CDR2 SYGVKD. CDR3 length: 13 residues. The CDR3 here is CAISLQKNTEAFF.

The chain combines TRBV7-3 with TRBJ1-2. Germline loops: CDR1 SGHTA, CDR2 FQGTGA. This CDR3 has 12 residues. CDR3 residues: CASSLRGAGYTF.

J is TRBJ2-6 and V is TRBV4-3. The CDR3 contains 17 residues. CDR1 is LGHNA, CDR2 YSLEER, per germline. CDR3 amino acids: CASSQERASSGANVLTF.

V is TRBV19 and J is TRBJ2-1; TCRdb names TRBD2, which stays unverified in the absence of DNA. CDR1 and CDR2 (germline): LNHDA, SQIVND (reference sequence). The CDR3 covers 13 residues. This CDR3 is CASSMYAGGMQFF.

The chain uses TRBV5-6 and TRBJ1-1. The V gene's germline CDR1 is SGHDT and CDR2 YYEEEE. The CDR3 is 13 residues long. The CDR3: CASSWDVGTEAFF.